This T cell receptor beta chain came from a study of blood T cell repertoires in COVID-19. In the study overall: The samples span acute and convalescent COVID-19 from the United States, Italy and Spain.

Authors' data handling: By means of reference gene primer amplification, nucleated cell counts were estimated. Here immunoSEQ multiplex PCR was the method, and the copy in TCRdb shows in-frame clones only, minus some. Clone size and V and J calls were adopted from that table, with D and trimming inferred from the DNA. This table holds about 120,000 clones, approximately 71% found once. In germline, CDR1 is SGHVS, CDR2 FNYEAQ. The CDR3 totals 17 residues. With 2 bases clipped from V and 8 bases from J, the junction kept 10 bases outside the gene matches. This sequence originates from a woman aged 65 to 85 with acute or convalescent COVID-19. The material sequenced was peripheral blood. The chain combines TRBV7-6 with TRBJ2-1; 12 bases fit TRBD1. The DNA of the CDR3 is TGTGCCAGCAGCTTAAATCCACCGGGACAGGGGGCTCATGAGCAGTTCTTC. Its protein product is CASSLNPPGQGAHEQFF.